This T cell receptor (beta chain) appears in the sequencing data of a study of T cells after yellow fever vaccination. Trimming took 5 bases from V and 2 from J; bases not matched to a gene: 8. There are 18 residues in the CDR3. Per the germline V gene, CDR1 is KGHDR and CDR2 is SFDVKD. TCRdb reanalysed the 5' RACE reads using MiXCR and keeps one entry per CDR3 protein. The sample yields 250,000 to 400,000 distinct CDR3 sequences, around 4.3% seen once. This clonotype was detected many times. This TCR came from a man aged 18-30 years who received the YFV17D yellow fever vaccine. This chain links TRBV24-1 with TRBJ2-3; TRBD2 matches at 14 bases. The specimen was PBMCs, collected 15 days after the yellow fever booster vaccination. Written as DNA, the CDR3 is TGTGCCACCAGTGCAGGACTAGCGGGGGGCTCCTACACAGATACGCAGTATTTT. Translated, it gives CATSAGLAGGSYTDTQYF.